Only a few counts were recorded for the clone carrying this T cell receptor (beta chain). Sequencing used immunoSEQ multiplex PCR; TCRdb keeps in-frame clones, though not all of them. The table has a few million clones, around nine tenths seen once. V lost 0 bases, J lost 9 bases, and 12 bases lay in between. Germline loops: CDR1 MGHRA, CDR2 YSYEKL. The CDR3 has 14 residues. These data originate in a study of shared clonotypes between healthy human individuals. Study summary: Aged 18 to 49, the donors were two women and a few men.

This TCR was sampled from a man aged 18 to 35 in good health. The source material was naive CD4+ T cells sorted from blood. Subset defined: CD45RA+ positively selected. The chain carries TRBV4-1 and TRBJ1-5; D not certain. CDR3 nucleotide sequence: TGCGCCAGCAGCCAAGAGTCCGCCCCTTTGCCCCAGCATTTT. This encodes CASSQESAPLPQHF.